This T cell receptor (beta chain) is from a study of T-cell memory formation after mild COVID-19. This CDR3 spans 13 amino acids. Germline loops: CDR1 SQVTM, CDR2 ANQGSEA. V was clipped by 3 bases and J by 0 bases, with 8 bases between them. TCRdb called the 5' RACE reads again in MiXCR, with one record for every CDR3 protein. The sample has some 450,000 distinct CDR3 sequences, more than 15% seen once. This clonotype was detected a few times. The sample was PBMCs or a T cell subset sorted from them (not recorded which). The sequence was obtained from a young man who had mild COVID-19 (a few samples of this study predate the infection). Cell type and time point are not known. The chain uses TRBV29-1 and TRBJ1-2, with D perhaps matching TRBD1 (6 bases). CDR3 in DNA: TGCAGCGTTGAGACAGGAACTAACTATGGCTACACCTTC. Protein sequence: CSVETGTNYGYTF.